The 17 T cell receptor beta chains below come from one sample, sequenced in a study of blood T cell repertoires in COVID-19. Profiling relied on immunoSEQ multiplex PCR, and the TCRdb table lists in-frame clones only, not all of them. The sample lists 30,000 to 40,000 clones, over 70% occurring once. Sequencing was done on a sample of peripheral blood. Source of these receptors: a man between 60 and 75 years old with active COVID-19.

Concerning this clone: The junction departs from the called germline gene at one end, perhaps through a read error. This sequence joins TRBV9 and TRBJ2-5, with D tentatively TRBD2 (6 bases). Germline CDR1 and CDR2: SGDLS and YYNGEE. CDR3 length: 14 amino acids. Written as DNA, the CDR3 is TGTGCCAGCAGCGTGGTGGGGACTCAAGGGACCCAGTACTTC. This translates into CASSVVGTQGTQYF.

The DNA of the CDR3 is TGTGCCAGCAGCTCTAGCGAAAGGAGCTCCTACAATGAGCAGTTCTTC. This codes for CASSSSERSSYNEQFF. The chain employs TRBV5-4 and TRBJ2-1, with D possibly matching TRBD2 (6 bases). Trimming pared 3 bases from V and 0 bases from J, leaving 13 bases between. The CDR3 covers 16 residues. Germline-derived CDR1 and CDR2 are SGHNT and YYREEE (reference sequence).

V usage is TRBV5-1 and J usage is TRBJ2-7; 7 nucleotides match TRBD2. This CDR3 is built from 15 residues. Trimming took 3 bases from V and 0 from J; bases not matched to a gene: 6. Germline V gene sequence: CDR1 SGHRS, CDR2 YFSETQ. In DNA, the CDR3 is TGCGCCAGCAGCTATCAAGCGGGACTCTCCTACGAGCAGTACTTC. Protein product: CASSYQAGLSYEQYF.

The rearrangement joins TRBV6-5 to TRBJ1-1; a possible D gene is TRBD1 (5 bases). The CDR3 is 12 amino acids. Trimming took 7 bases from V and 5 from J, leaving 11 bases between them. The V gene's germline CDR1 is MNHEY and CDR2 SVGAGI. The CDR3 DNA reads TGTGCCAGCATCTTTCAGGGAACTGAAGCTTTCTTT. Amino acids: CASIFQGTEAFF.

The table lists this clone with a count of one. V gene TRBV29-1 combines with J gene TRBJ1-4; 9 bases fit TRBD1. With 7 bases clipped from V and 8 bases from J, the junction kept 8 bases outside the gene matches. The CDR3 is 13 amino acids. Germline CDR1 and CDR2: SQVTM and ANQGSEA. The CDR3 loop reads CSARQGVGEKLFF. In nucleotides, the CDR3 is TGCAGCGCCAGACAGGGGGTCGGGGAAAAACTGTTTTTT.

In regard to this clone: Its ends do not fully match the called genes, so a read error is possible. The V call is TRBV7-7, the J call TRBJ2-2; TRBD1 might be the D (6 bases). Germline values: CDR1 SSHAT, CDR2 FNYEAQ (reference sequence). The CDR3 sequence is 15 residues long. CDR3 sequence: CASSLTTGQTGELFF. The CDR3 DNA reads as TGTGCTAGCAGCTTAACCACAGGGCAAACCGGGGAGCTGTTTTTT. Filled out from reference TRBV7-7 and TRBJ2-2, the complete variable domain reads GAGVSQSPRYKVTKRGQDVTLRCDPISSHATLYWYQQALGQGPEFLTYFNYEAQPDKSGLPSDRFSAERPEGSISTLTIQRTEQRDSAMYRCASSLTTGQTGELFFGEGSRLTVL.

This chain uses TRBV5-4 with TRBJ2-2, with 7 bases matching TRBD1. V dropped 4 bases and J dropped 0; count of bases not matched to a gene: 6. Germline V gene data show CDR1 as SGHNT and CDR2 as YYREEE (reference sequence). CDR3 length equals 16 residues. In DNA form, the CDR3 reads TGTGCCAGCAGCATGACCGGGACAGCGAACACCGGGGAGCTGTTTTTT. Translation gives CASSMTGTANTGELFF. The entire variable domain, with the rest obtained from reference TRBV5-4 and TRBJ2-2, is as follows: ETGVTQSPTHLIKTRGQQVTLRCSSQSGHNTVSWYQQALGQGPQFIFQYYREEENGRGNFPPRFSGLQFPNYSSELNVNALELDDSALYLCASSMTGTANTGELFFGEGSRLTVL.

This chain links TRBV5-4 with TRBJ2-1; 9 bases line up with TRBD2. The CDR3 sequence is 18 residues long. The V and J ends lost 0 bases and 7 bases, in that order; junction bases with no gene match: 14. CDR1 is SGHNT, CDR2 YYREEE, per germline (reference sequence). Written as DNA, the CDR3 is TGTGCCAGCAGCTTGGCCGGGGATAGCGGGAGAATTGGGAATGAGCAGTTCTTC. This gives the protein CASSLAGDSGRIGNEQFF.

The CDR3 sequence: CASSALPAWSTDTQYF. The CDR3 coding sequence is TGTGCCAGCAGTGCCCTCCCCGCGTGGAGCACAGATACGCAGTATTTT. The rearrangement links TRBV6-4 to TRBJ2-3; D not certain. V lost 4 bases and J lost 0, with 14 bases in between. The CDR3 loop spans 16 amino acids. CDR1 and CDR2 from the germline V gene are MRHNA and SNTAGT.

V usage is TRBV19 and J usage is TRBJ1-1; D possibly corresponds to TRBD1 (5 bases). CDR1 LNHDA and CDR2 SQIVND come from the germline V gene (reference sequence). V lost 7 bases to trimming and J lost 1 base, with 19 bases between them. The CDR3 runs to 16 residues. CDR3 bases: TGTGCCAGTACCCAGATAGGGGCTCCGGGGAACACTGAAGCTTTCTTT. Translating it yields CASTQIGAPGNTEAFF.

The chain couples TRBV7-8 to TRBJ1-5; D gene ambiguous. The V gene's germline CDR1 is SGHVS and CDR2 FQNEAQ. The ends were cut back, 3 bases at V and 3 bases at J, with 9 bases in the middle. The CDR3 runs 14 residues. DNA for the CDR3: TGTGCCAGCAGCTTCGCCGGGAACAATCAGCCCCAGCATTTT. Amino acid sequence: CASSFAGNNQPQHF. Variable domain in full (rest from reference TRBV7-8 and TRBJ1-5): GAGVSQSPRYKVAKRGQDVALRCDPISGHVSLFWYQQALGQGPEFLTYFQNEAQLDKSGLPSDRFFAERPEGSVSTLKIQRTQQEDSAVYLCASSFAGNNQPQHFGDGTRLSIL.

The J gene is TRBJ2-3, the V gene TRBV27, with 11 bases identical to TRBD2. This CDR3 is built from 18 residues. The trim removed 2 bases at V and 6 bases at J, leaving 13 bases unmatched. From germline, CDR1 is MNHEY and CDR2 SMNVEV (reference sequence). CDR3 sequence reads: CASSLEASGRPQGDTQYF. The CDR3 DNA reads as TGTGCCAGCAGTTTAGAGGCTAGCGGGAGGCCCCAGGGGGATACGCAGTATTTT.

The rearrangement uses TRBV5-5 and TRBJ2-7; TRBD2 matches at 8 bases. V lost 1 base and J lost 0; bases outside the gene matches: 12. Per germline, CDR1 SGHKS and CDR2 YYEKEE (reference sequence). This CDR3 spans 18 amino acids. The CDR3 loop reads CASSLFLRLALSSYEQYF. The CDR3 DNA is TGTGCCAGCAGCTTGTTTCTCCGACTAGCGCTGAGCTCCTACGAGCAGTACTTC.

The V and J genes are TRBV6-4 and TRBJ2-2, with TRBD2 identical over 7 bases. The length of the CDR3 is 16 residues. V dropped 0 bases and J dropped 6; count of bases not matched to a gene: 7. Germline assignment: CDR1 MRHNA and CDR2 SNTAGT. The CDR3 here is CASSDSGGSLAGELFF. CDR3 DNA sequence: TGTGCCAGCAGTGACTCAGGCGGGAGTCTCGCCGGGGAGCTGTTTTTT.

The chain recombines TRBV29-1 with TRBJ2-1, with 13 bases aligning to TRBD2. Germline-derived CDR1 and CDR2 are SQVTM and ANQGSEA. This CDR3 region has 15 residues. The trim removed 6 bases at V and 0 bases at J, leaving 2 bases unmatched. The CDR3 reads CSVGLAGSSYNEQFF. The CDR3 DNA sequence: TGCAGCGTGGGACTAGCGGGAAGCTCCTACAATGAGCAGTTCTTC.

CDR3 nucleotides: TGCGCCAGCGCTAGGACTAGCGGGAATCCCTACGAGCAGTACTTC. This gives the protein CASARTSGNPYEQYF. The genes are TRBV5-1 and TRBJ2-7; 12 nucleotides match TRBD2. This CDR3 region has 15 residues. Trimming removed 7 bases from V and 2 bases from J; junction bases left unmatched: 7. Germline V lookup: CDR1 SGHRS, CDR2 YFSETQ.

J is TRBJ1-1 and V is TRBV11-2; D is unclear. The V and J ends lost 1 base and 3 bases respectively, with 6 bases between them. Germline CDR1 and CDR2: SGHAT and FQNNGV. The CDR3 length is 13 residues. The CDR3 DNA sequence: TGTGCCAGCAGCTTAGGAGGGCACACTGAAGCTTTCTTT. The encoded protein is CASSLGGHTEAFF.